This TCR beta chain is from a study of OX40 agonist ivuxolimab in advanced cancers. In the study overall: Hepatocellular carcinoma, melanoma, renal cell or head and neck cancer was diagnosed in the dose-escalation patients. Overall study results and limits: Researchers report that CD8+ T cells had, on average, more expanded clones than CD4+. CD4+ and CD8+ T cells in blood underwent clonal expansion by week 6 at 0.1 to 3.0 mg/kg.

Repertoires were generated with immunoSEQ multiplex PCR, while TCRdb's copy carries only in-frame clones and drops some. Of 60,000 to 95,000 clones listed, 85% are singletons. Comment on this clone: What it recognizes is unknown.

Patients were ineligible given autoimmune disease history or systemic immunosuppression. CDR1 and CDR2 from the germline V gene are SGHTA and FQGNSA. This CDR3 has 15 residues. The V segment lost 1 base and the J segment 2 bases; nucleotides outside the gene matches: 2. The genes are TRBV7-2 and TRBJ2-7; 10 bases align to TRBD2. The sample here was CD4+ or CD8+ T cells sorted from blood, taken in a trial of the OX40 agonist ivuxolimab. The origin of this receptor is an adult with an advanced solid tumor such as melanoma, head and neck, liver or kidney cancer. The CDR3, as DNA: TGTGCCAGCAGCTTAGTAGCGGGAGGCGCCTACGAGCAGTACTTC. Protein product: CASSLVAGGAYEQYF. The whole variable domain, remainder taken from reference TRBV7-2 and TRBJ2-7, is GAGVSQSPSNKVTEKGKDVELRCDPISGHTALYWYRQSLGQGLEFLIYFQGNSAPDKSGLPSDRFSAERTGGSVSTLTIQRTQQEDSAVYLCASSLVAGGAYEQYFGPGTRLTVT.